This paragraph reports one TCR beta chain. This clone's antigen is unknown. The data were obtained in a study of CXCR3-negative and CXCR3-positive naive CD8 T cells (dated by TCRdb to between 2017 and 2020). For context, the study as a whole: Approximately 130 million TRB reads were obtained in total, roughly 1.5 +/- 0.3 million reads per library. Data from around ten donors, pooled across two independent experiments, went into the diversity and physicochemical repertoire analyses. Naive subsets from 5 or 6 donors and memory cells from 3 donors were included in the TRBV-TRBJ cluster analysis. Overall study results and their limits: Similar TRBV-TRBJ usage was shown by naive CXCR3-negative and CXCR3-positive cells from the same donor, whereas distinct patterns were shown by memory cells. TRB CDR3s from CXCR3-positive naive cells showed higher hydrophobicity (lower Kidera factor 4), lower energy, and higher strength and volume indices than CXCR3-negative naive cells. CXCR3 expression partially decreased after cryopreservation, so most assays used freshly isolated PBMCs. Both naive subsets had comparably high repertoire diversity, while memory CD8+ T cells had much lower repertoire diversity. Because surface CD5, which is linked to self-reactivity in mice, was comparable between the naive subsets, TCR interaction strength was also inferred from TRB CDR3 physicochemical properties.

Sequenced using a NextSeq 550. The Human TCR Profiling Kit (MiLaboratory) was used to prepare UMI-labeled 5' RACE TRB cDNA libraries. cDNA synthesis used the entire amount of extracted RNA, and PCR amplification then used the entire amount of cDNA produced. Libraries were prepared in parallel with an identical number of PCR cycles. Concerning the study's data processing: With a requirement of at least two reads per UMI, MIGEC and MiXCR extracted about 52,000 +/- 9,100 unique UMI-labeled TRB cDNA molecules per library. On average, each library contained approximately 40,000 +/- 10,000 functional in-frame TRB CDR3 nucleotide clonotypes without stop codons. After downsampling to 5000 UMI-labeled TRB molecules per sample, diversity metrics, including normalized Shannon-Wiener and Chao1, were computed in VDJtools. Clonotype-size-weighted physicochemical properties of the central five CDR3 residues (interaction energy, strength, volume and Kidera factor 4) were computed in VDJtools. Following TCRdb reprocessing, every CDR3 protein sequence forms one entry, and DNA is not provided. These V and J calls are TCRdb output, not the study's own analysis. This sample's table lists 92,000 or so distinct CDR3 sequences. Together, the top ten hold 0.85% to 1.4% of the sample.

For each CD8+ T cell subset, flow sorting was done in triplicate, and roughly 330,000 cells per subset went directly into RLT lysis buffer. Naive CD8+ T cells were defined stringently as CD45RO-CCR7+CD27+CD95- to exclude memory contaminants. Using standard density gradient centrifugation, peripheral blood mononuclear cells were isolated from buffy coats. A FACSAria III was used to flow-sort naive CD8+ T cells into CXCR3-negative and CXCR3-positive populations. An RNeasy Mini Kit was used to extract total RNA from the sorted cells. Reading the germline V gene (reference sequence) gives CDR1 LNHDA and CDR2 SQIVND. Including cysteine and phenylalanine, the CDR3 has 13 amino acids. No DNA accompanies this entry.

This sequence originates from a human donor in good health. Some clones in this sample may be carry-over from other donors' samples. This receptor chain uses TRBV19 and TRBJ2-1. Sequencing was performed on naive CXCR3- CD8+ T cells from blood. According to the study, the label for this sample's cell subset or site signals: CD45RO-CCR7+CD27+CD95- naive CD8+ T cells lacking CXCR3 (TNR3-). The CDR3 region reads CASSLQSGNEQFF.